The clone carrying this T cell receptor (beta chain) was seen a handful of times. Its antigen is undetermined. The data are from a study of shared clonotypes between healthy human individuals. The study's findings and limits: Naive CD4 clonotypes were shared across a few donors at 4.5% to 6.5%.

Profiled with immunoSEQ multiplex PCR; TCRdb holds only in-frame clones, not every one. The table includes over a million clones, about 77% detected once. Per the germline V gene, CDR1 is LNHDA and CDR2 is SQIVND (reference sequence). The CDR3 contains 14 residues. V was trimmed by 7 bases and J by 4 bases, leaving 13 bases between them. Input material: memory CD4+ T cells sorted from blood. Subset described: CD45RA-negative fraction. The origin of this receptor is a man aged 18 to 35 in good health. The V gene is TRBV19, the J gene TRBJ2-2, with a possible D match to TRBD2 (6 bases). The DNA for the CDR3 is TGTGCCAGTAAGGAAGCGGGCCGCACCGGGGAGCTGTTTTTT. This translates into CASKEAGRTGELFF.